This TCR beta chain was obtained from a study of chemoradiotherapy in HPV16-positive cancers. V was clipped by 5 bases and J by 0 bases; unmatched bases: 12. Germline CDR1 reads MNHEY; CDR2 reads SMNVEV (reference sequence). The CDR3 has 18 amino acids. Profiled with immunoSEQ multiplex PCR; TCRdb holds only in-frame clones, not every one. The data hold some 2,900 clones, with 87% observed a single time. Here the sequenced sample was tumor tissue, taken from a patient who underwent chemoradiotherapy. The clonotype was recovered from a human donor with HPV-associated anogenital cancer. This sequence joins TRBV27 and TRBJ1-3; 8 positions agree with TRBD1. The CDR3: CASSRLLTGANSGNTIYF. The CDR3 DNA follows: TGTGCCAGCAGTCGGCTCCTGACAGGGGCGAACTCTGGAAACACCATATATTTT.